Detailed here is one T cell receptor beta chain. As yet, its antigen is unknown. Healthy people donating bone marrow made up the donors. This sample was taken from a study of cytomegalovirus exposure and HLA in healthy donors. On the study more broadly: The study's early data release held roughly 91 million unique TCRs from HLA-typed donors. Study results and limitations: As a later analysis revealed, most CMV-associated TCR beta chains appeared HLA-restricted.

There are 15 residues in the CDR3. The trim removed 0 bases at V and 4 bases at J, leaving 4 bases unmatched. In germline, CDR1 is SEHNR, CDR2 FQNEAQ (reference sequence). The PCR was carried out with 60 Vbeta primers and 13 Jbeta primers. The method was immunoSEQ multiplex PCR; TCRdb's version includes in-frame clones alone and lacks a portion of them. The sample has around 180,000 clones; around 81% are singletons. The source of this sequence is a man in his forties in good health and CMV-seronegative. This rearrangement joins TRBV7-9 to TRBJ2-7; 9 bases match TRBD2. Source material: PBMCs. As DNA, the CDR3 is TGTGCCAGCAGCTTAGCGAGCGGGAGGACTTACGAGCAGTACTTC. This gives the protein CASSLASGRTYEQYF.